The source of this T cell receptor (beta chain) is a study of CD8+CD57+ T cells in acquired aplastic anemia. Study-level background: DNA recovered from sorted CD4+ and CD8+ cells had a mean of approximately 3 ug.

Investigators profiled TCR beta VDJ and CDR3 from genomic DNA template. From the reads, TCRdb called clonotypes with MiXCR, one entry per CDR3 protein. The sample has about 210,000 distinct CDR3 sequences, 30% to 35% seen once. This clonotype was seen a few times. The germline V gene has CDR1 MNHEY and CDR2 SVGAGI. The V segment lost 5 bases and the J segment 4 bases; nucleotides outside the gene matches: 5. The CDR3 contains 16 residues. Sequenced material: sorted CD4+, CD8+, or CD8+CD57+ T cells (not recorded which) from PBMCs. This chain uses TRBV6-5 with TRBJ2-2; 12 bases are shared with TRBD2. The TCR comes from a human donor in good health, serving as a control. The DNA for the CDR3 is TGTGCCAGCAGTCACGGACTAGCGGGAATCACCGGGGAGCTGTTTTTT. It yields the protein CASSHGLAGITGELFF.